One sample yielded the 32 T cell receptor beta chains listed below, sequenced in a study of cytomegalovirus exposure and HLA in healthy donors. With 60 Vbeta and 13 Jbeta primers, the PCR was carried out. The method was immunoSEQ multiplex PCR; TCRdb's version includes in-frame clones alone and lacks a portion of them. The sample lists roughly 250,000 clones, 80% to 90% occurring once. Sequenced: PBMCs. The origin of the receptors is a woman aged 40 to 50 in good health and CMV-seropositive.

Concerning this clone itself: At one boundary the junction diverges from the germline segment, which might be a read error. The chain has TRBV23-1 and TRBJ2-4; D might be TRBD1 (6 bases). TRBV23-1 is classed as an ORF, of uncertain function. The CDR3 is 15 amino acids. The CDR3 spells CASSQSSDSKNSQYF. CDR3 bases: TGCGCCAGCAGTCAATCGTCGGACAGCAAAAACAGTCAGTACTTC.

The chain carries TRBV6-1 and TRBJ1-1; TRBD1 might be the D (5 bases). Germline CDR1 and CDR2: MNHNS and SASEGT. The CDR3 is 14 residues long. Deletions cut 5 bases from V and 5 bases from J, with 15 bases between. CDR3 in amino acids: CASSHAGLRTEAFF. CDR3 nucleotide sequence: TGTGCCAGCAGTCACGCGGGACTTCGGACTGAAGCTTTCTTT.

The chain recombines TRBV6-1 with TRBJ1-2, with D perhaps TRBD1 (6 bases). Germline V gene data show CDR1 as MNHNS and CDR2 as SASEGT. The CDR3 is made up of 13 amino acids. Deletions cut 6 bases from V and 6 bases from J, with 14 bases between. DNA of the CDR3: TGTGCCAGCAGAGTTACAGGGTCGAATGGCTACACCTTC. Translating it yields CASRVTGSNGYTF.

The chain carries TRBV4-2 and TRBJ2-7; TRBD1 might be the D (5 bases). Trimming took off 3 bases at V and 3 bases at J, with 12 bases between the two ends. This CDR3 is 14 amino acids long. Per the germline V gene, CDR1 is LGHNA and CDR2 is YNFKEQ. CDR3 coding DNA: TGTGCCAGCAGCCATACCAGGGTGAGCTACGAGCAGTACTTC. Protein sequence: CASSHTRVSYEQYF.

Here the CDR3 reads CASSVEGDSDGYTF. In nucleotides, the CDR3 is TGTGCCAGCAGCGTAGAAGGGGACAGCGATGGCTACACCTTC. The chain joins TRBV9 to TRBJ1-2; TRBD1 matches at 7 bases. The CDR3 loop spans 14 amino acids. The junction had 5 bases not matched to a gene; V was cut back by 0 bases and J by 6 bases. CDR1 SGDLS and CDR2 YYNGEE come from the germline V gene.

The chain couples TRBV29-1 to TRBJ1-1, with no clear D. Germline V CDR1 and CDR2: SQVTM, ANQGSEA. Between the trimmed V and J ends, which lost 0 bases and 2 bases, there was a span of 13 bases. CDR3 length: 15 amino acids. DNA of the CDR3: TGCAGCGTTGAAGATCTGTCAGGCAAAAACACTGAAGCTTTCTTT. This encodes CSVEDLSGKNTEAFF.

The chain uses TRBV15 and TRBJ1-2; TRBD1 might be the D (6 bases). V was cut by 0 bases and J by 4 bases, with 15 bases left in between. CDR3 length: 16 residues. Germline V CDR1 and CDR2: LNHNV, YYDKDF (reference sequence). CDR3 sequence: CATSRDLGGRSYGYTF. DNA of the CDR3: TGTGCCACCAGCAGAGATCTGGGGGGGCGTAGCTATGGCTACACCTTC.

The chain recombines TRBV10-3 with TRBJ1-5, with 7 positions matching TRBD1. Germline V CDR1 and CDR2: ENHRY, SYGVKD. The junction had 4 bases not matched to a gene; V was cut back by 3 bases and J by 2 bases. The CDR3 length is 15 residues. The CDR3 region is CAISDKGTGNQPQHF. In nucleotides, the CDR3 is TGTGCCATCAGTGATAAGGGGACAGGCAATCAGCCCCAGCATTTT.

CDR3 bases: TGTGCCAGCAGCCTGGGACAGGGTGTCACTGAAGCTTTCTTT. Translation gives CASSLGQGVTEAFF. J is TRBJ1-1 and V is TRBV6-1; 9 positions agree with TRBD1. The CDR3 consists of 14 residues. V lost 6 bases, J lost 4 bases, and 6 bases stayed unmatched. Germline V gene sequence: CDR1 MNHNS, CDR2 SASEGT.

This clone was observed a single time. The CDR3 DNA sequence: TGTGCCAGCAGCTTGGCGGGAGGGCCCCCAGATACGCAGTATTTT. Amino acids: CASSLAGGPPDTQYF. V and J are TRBV7-3 and TRBJ2-3; TRBD2 matches 9 bases. The CDR3 sequence is 15 residues long. V shed 3 bases, J shed 4 bases, and the junction held 5 bases outside the gene matches. The V gene's germline CDR1 is SGHTA and CDR2 FQGTGA.

The chain links TRBV7-9 to TRBJ1-3, with D unresolved. The CDR3 has 13 residues. Germline lookup yields CDR1 SEHNR and CDR2 FQNEAQ (reference sequence). Trimming cost V 5 bases and J 8 bases, with 13 bases left between them. CDR3 region: CASSAGPPDTIYF. CDR3 sequence (DNA): TGTGCCAGCAGCGCGGGCCCTCCGGACACCATATATTTT. The whole variable domain, filled in from reference TRBV7-9 and TRBJ1-3, reads DTGVSQNPRHKITKRGQNVTFRCDPISEHNRLYWYRQTLGQGPEFLTYFQNEAQLEKSRLLSDRFSAERPKGSFSTLEIQRTEQGDSAMYLCASSAGPPDTIYFGEGSWLTVV.

J is TRBJ2-1 and V is TRBV28; TRBD2 aligns across 10 bases. Trimming took 8 bases from V and 2 from J; bases not matched to a gene: 12. Germline-derived CDR1 and CDR2 are MDHEN and SYDVKM. There are 17 residues in the CDR3. The CDR3 DNA reads as TGTGCCAGCCTTCCCGGAGCGGGAGGGCCAACCTACAATGAGCAGTTCTTC. Residues: CASLPGAGGPTYNEQFF.

The chain joins TRBV6-5 to TRBJ1-2, with unresolved D. The CDR3 has 14 amino acids. Trimming stripped 2 bases from V and 4 bases from J, with 11 bases between. From germline, CDR1 is MNHEY and CDR2 SVGAGI. Written as DNA, the CDR3 is TGTGCCAGCAGTTACGTCGGCCCAGGCTATGGCTACACCTTC. This gives the protein CASSYVGPGYGYTF.

The genes are TRBV5-1 and TRBJ2-1, with D unclear. The CDR3 runs 11 residues. V was shortened by 3 bases and J by 15 bases, with 13 bases between the two germline ends. CDR1 and CDR2 (germline): SGHRS, YFSETQ. CDR3 in amino acids: CASSSNYLMFF. The CDR3 DNA reads TGCGCCAGCAGCTCAAACTATTTAATGTTCTTC.

The V and J genes are TRBV29-1 and TRBJ2-1, with 12 bases matching TRBD2. Germline assignment: CDR1 SQVTM and CDR2 ANQGSEA. There are 17 residues in the CDR3. Trimming took 1 base from V and 7 from J; bases not matched to a gene: 11. Here the CDR3 DNA reads TGCAGCGTTGAAGTTTCCGCTAGCGGGAGGGCCAGTAATGAGCAGTTCTTC. The encoded protein is CSVEVSASGRASNEQFF.

This clone appeared a few times. The J gene is TRBJ1-6, the V gene TRBV4-3; D call uncertain. The CDR3 extends over 15 amino acids. V was shortened by 2 bases and J by 6 bases, with 11 bases between the two germline ends. Germline V gives CDR1 LGHNA, CDR2 YSLEER. The CDR3 sequence is CASSQSVGSNSPLHF. In DNA form, the CDR3 reads TGCGCCAGCAGCCAATCAGTGGGCAGTAATTCACCCCTCCACTTT.

This CDR3 reads CASSRTVMNTEAFF. The CDR3 DNA reads as TGTGCCAGCAGCAGGACAGTGATGAACACTGAAGCTTTCTTT. This chain links TRBV9 with TRBJ1-1; a weak D match, TRBD1 (6 bases). This CDR3 is built from 14 residues. Trimming pared 4 bases from V and 0 bases from J, leaving 10 bases between. The V gene's germline CDR1 is SGDLS and CDR2 YYNGEE.

The CDR3 DNA is TGTGCCAGCAGCTTAATAGGCGCGGGGGCCACAGATACGCAGTATTTT. Translation: CASSLIGAGATDTQYF. This chain connects TRBV7-2 to TRBJ2-3; possible D gene TRBD2, 7 bases. Germline CDR1 SGHTA, CDR2 FQGNSA. V lost 2 bases, J lost 2 bases, and 14 bases lay in between. This CDR3 spans 16 amino acids.

This clone came up once. The J gene is TRBJ1-2, the V gene TRBV27, with TRBD1 matching over 7 bases. This CDR3 has 14 residues. J gave up 8 bases and V 5 bases, and 11 bases lay outside the gene matches. Germline V lookup: CDR1 MNHEY, CDR2 SMNVEV (reference sequence). The CDR3, as DNA: TGTGCCAGCAGTCCTCACGACAGGGTCGGGGGCTACACCTTC. Its translation is CASSPHDRVGGYTF.

The rearrangement links TRBV30 to TRBJ2-7; 10 nucleotides match TRBD2. Looked up from germline, CDR1 is GTSNPN and CDR2 is SVGIG (reference sequence). The CDR3 sequence is 14 residues long. J lost 6 bases, V lost 0 bases, and 5 bases had no gene match. The DNA of the CDR3 is TGTGCCTGGAGTGTCAGTAGCGGGGGGTCCGAGCAGTACTTC. Encoded protein: CAWSVSSGGSEQYF.

This clone was seen a handful of times. The chain is built from TRBV19 and TRBJ2-7; maybe TRBD2 (5 bases). Trimming took 4 bases from V and 3 from J, leaving 10 bases between them. CDR3 length: 13 amino acids. The germline gives CDR1 LNHDA, CDR2 SQIVND (reference sequence). In nucleotides, the CDR3 is TGTGCCAGTAGTAGGGCGGGTGTCTACGAGCAGTACTTC. Protein product: CASSRAGVYEQYF.

The chain links TRBV7-3 to TRBJ2-4, with 7 bases fitting TRBD2. V gave up 5 bases and J gave up 3 bases; unmatched junction bases: 7. This CDR3 spans 15 amino acids. Germline V CDR1 and CDR2: SGHTA, FQGTGA. The CDR3 region is CASSPSAGLKNIQYF. The DNA for the CDR3 is TGTGCCAGCAGCCCCTCAGCGGGACTCAAAAACATTCAGTACTTC.

This chain connects TRBV27 to TRBJ1-2, with a weak D call TRBD1 (5 bases). The CDR3 is 17 amino acids. Germline V gives CDR1 MNHEY, CDR2 SMNVEV (reference sequence). V was shortened by 2 bases and J by 0 bases, with 16 bases between the two germline ends. This CDR3 reads CASSLQKGGAANYGYTF. CDR3 DNA sequence: TGTGCCAGCAGTTTACAGAAAGGTGGGGCAGCTAACTATGGCTACACCTTC.

V is TRBV5-6 and J is TRBJ2-5; maybe TRBD2 (5 bases). CDR1 is SGHDT, CDR2 YYEEEE, per germline. The V end was cut by 1 base, the J end by 0 bases, with 19 bases between. CDR3 length equals 18 residues. The CDR3 is CASSLFTERAADQETQYF. The CDR3 nucleotides read TGTGCCAGCAGCTTGTTTACTGAGAGGGCCGCCGACCAAGAGACCCAGTACTTC.

The chain employs TRBV2 and TRBJ1-2; perhaps TRBD1 as D (6 bases). CDR1 and CDR2 (germline): SNHLY, FYNNEI. Trimming left V 6 bases short and J 4 bases short, with 12 bases between. This CDR3 region has 13 residues. This CDR3 reads CASSQQGSYGYTF. CDR3 in DNA: TGTGCCAGCAGCCAACAGGGATCCTATGGCTACACCTTC.

The V and J genes are TRBV28 and TRBJ1-4; D perhaps matches TRBD1 (5 bases). From germline, CDR1 is MDHEN and CDR2 SYDVKM. Trimming left V 3 bases short and J 8 bases short, with 13 bases between. CDR3 length equals 14 residues. CDR3 amino acids: CASSLGGVGEKLFF. The CDR3, as DNA: TGTGCCAGCAGTTTGGGGGGTGTTGGAGAAAAACTGTTTTTT.

The rearrangement uses TRBV7-2 and TRBJ1-5, with D unresolved. Germline loops: CDR1 SGHTA, CDR2 FQGNSA. The CDR3 spans 17 residues. With 3 bases removed from V and 2 bases from J, the gap between germline ends came to 17 bases. CDR3 DNA: TGTGCCAGCAGCTTGGAAGGCCTCATTCGGGGCAATCAGCCCCAGCATTTT. It codes for CASSLEGLIRGNQPQHF.

This chain joins TRBV19 and TRBJ2-1; 9 bases match TRBD2. The CDR3 sequence is 16 residues long. The germline gives CDR1 LNHDA, CDR2 SQIVND (reference sequence). Trimming removed 5 bases from V and 7 bases from J; junction bases left unmatched: 12. The DNA of the CDR3 is TGTGCCAGTAGTCCTGGGAGTAGCGGGAGCATTAATGAGCAGTTCTTC. Its protein product is CASSPGSSGSINEQFF.

The V and J genes are TRBV5-6 and TRBJ2-1; 9 positions agree with TRBD2. The CDR3 covers 16 residues. The germline V gene has CDR1 SGHDT and CDR2 YYEEEE. V shed 1 base and J 9 bases; nucleotides not matched to a gene: 11. The CDR3 DNA follows: TGTGCCAGCAGCTTGCCGGGACTAGCTTTTTCAAGTGAGCAGTTCTTC. Protein product: CASSLPGLAFSSEQFF.

V gene TRBV29-1 combines with J gene TRBJ2-7; D is unclear. V gave up 2 bases and J gave up 9 bases, with 11 bases separating them. This CDR3 comprises 11 residues. CDR1 SQVTM and CDR2 ANQGSEA come from the germline V gene. The CDR3 spells CSVEHLLGQYF. For the CDR3, the DNA is TGCAGCGTTGAACATCTACTTGGGCAGTACTTC.

The rearrangement uses TRBV5-6 and TRBJ2-2; TRBD2 matches at 11 bases. The CDR3 length is 17 residues. Germline CDR1 is SGHDT and CDR2 is YYEEEE. J gave up 4 bases and V 5 bases, and 10 bases lay outside the gene matches. CDR3 coding DNA: TGTGCCAGCAGTATACCGGGACTAGCGGTTGGCACCGGGGAGCTGTTTTTT. Encoded protein: CASSIPGLAVGTGELFF.

The chain joins TRBV27 to TRBJ2-7, with a tentative D call TRBD2 (5 bases). The CDR3 has 16 residues. Trimming shortened V by 5 bases and J by 0 bases, and 17 bases separated the two germline ends. Germline CDR1 and CDR2: MNHEY and SMNVEV (reference sequence). The CDR3 here is CASSPSRGLHSYEQYF. The CDR3 coding sequence is TGTGCCAGCAGTCCCAGCCGAGGGCTCCACTCCTACGAGCAGTACTTC.